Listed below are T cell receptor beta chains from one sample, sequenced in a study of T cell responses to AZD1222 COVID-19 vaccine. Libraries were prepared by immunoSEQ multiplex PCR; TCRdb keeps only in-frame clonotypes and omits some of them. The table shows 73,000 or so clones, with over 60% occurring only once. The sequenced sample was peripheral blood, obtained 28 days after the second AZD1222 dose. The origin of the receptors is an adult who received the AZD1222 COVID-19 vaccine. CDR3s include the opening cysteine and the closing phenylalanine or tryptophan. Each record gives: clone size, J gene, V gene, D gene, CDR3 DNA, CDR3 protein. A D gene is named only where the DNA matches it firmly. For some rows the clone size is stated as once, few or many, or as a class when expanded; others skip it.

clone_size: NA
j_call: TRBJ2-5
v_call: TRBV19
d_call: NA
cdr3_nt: TGTGCCAGTAGTATAAACGAACAAGAGACCCAGTACTTC
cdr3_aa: CASSINEQETQYF

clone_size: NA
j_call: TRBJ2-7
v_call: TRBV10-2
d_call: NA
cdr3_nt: TGCGCCAGCAGTGAGTCTCTGGGCTACGAGCAGTACTTC
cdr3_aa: CASSESLGYEQYF

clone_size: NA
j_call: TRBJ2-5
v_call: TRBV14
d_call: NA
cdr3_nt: TGTGCCAGCAGCCAAGGTGGACAGAATCACGAGACCCAGTACTTC
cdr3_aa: CASSQGGQNHETQYF

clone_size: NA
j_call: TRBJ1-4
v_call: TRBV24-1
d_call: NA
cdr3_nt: TGTGCCACCAGTGACCTTGGGGGGCCCACTAATGAAAAACTGTTTTTT
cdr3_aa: CATSDLGGPTNEKLFF

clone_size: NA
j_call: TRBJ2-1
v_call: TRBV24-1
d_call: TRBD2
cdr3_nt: TGTGCCACCAGTGGTGGTAGCGGGAGGGCCGATGAGCAGTTCTTC
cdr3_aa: CATSGGSGRADEQFF

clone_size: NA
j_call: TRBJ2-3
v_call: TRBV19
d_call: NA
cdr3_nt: TGTGCCAGTAGTATAGCGACTACCGCAGATACGCAGTATTTT
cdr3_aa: CASSIATTADTQYF

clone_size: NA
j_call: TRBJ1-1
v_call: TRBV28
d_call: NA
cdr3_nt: TGTGCCAGCAGACCGACAGCGAGATACACTGAAGCTTTCTTT
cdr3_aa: CASRPTARYTEAFF

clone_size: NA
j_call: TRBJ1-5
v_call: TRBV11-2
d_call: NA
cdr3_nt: TGTGCCAGCAGCTTAAGGGACAATCAGCCCCAGCATTTT
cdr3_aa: CASSLRDNQPQHF

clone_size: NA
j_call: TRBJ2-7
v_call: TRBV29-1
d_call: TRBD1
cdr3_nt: TGCAGCGTTGAAGATGGACAGGGTTCCTACGAGCAGTACTTC
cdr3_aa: CSVEDGQGSYEQYF

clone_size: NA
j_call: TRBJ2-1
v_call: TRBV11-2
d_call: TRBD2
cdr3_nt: TGTGCCAGCAGCTTAGCGGGAGGGTTCTACAATGAGCAGTTCTTC
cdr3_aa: CASSLAGGFYNEQFF

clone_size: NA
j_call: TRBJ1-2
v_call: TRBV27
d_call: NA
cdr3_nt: TGTGCCAGCCCTGACACCGCAGGGAACTATGGCTACACCTTC
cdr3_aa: CASPDTAGNYGYTF

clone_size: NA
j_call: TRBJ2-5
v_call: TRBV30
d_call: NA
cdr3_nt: TGTGCCTGGAGTTCCTGGGAGACCCAGTACTTC
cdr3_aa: CAWSSWETQYF

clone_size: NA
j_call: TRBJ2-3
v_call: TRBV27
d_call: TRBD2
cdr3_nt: TGTGCCAGCAGTTCCCAGCGGGATAACACAGATACGCAGTATTTT
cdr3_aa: CASSSQRDNTDTQYF

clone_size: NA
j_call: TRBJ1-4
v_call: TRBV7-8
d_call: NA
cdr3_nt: TGTGCCAGCAGCGAGGACGGACCTAATGAAAAACTGTTTTTT
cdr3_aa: CASSEDGPNEKLFF

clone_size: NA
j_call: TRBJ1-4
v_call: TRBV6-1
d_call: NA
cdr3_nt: TGTGCCAGCAGTGAAGGGGCAGGAGCTAATGAAAAACTGTTTTTT
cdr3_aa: CASSEGAGANEKLFF

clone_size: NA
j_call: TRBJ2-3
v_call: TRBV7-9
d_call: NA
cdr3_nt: TGTGCCAGCAGCTTATCGGGGGACACAGATACGCAGTATTTT
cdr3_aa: CASSLSGDTDTQYF

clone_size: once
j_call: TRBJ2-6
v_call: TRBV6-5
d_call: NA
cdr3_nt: TGTGCCAGCAGTTACGTTGCTGGTTTTGGGGCCAACGTCCTGACTTTC
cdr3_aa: CASSYVAGFGANVLTF

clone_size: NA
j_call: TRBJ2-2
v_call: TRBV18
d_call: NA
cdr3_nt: TGTGCCAGCTCACCAGGCCAAAACACCGGGGAGCTGTTTTTT
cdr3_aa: CASSPGQNTGELFF

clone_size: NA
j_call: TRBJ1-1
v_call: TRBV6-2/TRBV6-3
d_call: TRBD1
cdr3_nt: TGTGCCAGCAGTTCCGGAACAGGGGGCATGACTTTCTTT
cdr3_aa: CASSSGTGGMTFF

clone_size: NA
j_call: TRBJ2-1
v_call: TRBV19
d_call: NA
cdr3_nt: TGTGCCAGTATTAGCTCCCTTTACAATGAGCAGTTCTTC
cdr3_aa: CASISSLYNEQFF

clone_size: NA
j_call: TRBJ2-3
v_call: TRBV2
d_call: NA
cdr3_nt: TGTGCCAGCAGCCCCCCCTTTACAGATACGCAGTATTTT
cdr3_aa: CASSPPFTDTQYF

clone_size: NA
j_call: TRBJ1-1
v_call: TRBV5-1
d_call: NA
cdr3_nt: TGCGCCAGCAGCTTGGTGGCGGGAGCGGACACTGAAGCTTTCTTT
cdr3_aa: CASSLVAGADTEAFF

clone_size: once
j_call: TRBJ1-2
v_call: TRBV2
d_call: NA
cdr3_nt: TGTGCCAGCAGTGCCCTTAACTATGGCTACACCTTC
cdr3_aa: CASSALNYGYTF

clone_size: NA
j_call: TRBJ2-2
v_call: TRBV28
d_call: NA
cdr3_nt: TGTGCCAGCAGTTTACCGATTACAGGGTTAGGCGGGGAGCTGTTTTTT
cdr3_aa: CASSLPITGLGGELFF

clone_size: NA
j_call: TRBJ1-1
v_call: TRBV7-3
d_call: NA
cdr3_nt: TGTGCCAGCAGCCTAAGGCCGGACACTGAAGCTTTCTTT
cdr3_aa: CASSLRPDTEAFF

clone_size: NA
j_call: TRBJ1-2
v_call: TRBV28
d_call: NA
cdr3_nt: TGTGCCAGCAGTTCCCGGTTTAGGGTCGACTATGGCTACACCTTC
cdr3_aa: CASSSRFRVDYGYTF

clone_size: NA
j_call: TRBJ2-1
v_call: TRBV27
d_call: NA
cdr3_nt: TGTGCCAGCAGTTTATCCCAGGGGACCGGGGGTGAGCAGTTCTTC
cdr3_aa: CASSLSQGTGGEQFF

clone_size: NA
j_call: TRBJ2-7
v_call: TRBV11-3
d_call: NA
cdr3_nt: TGTGCCAGCAGCTTAGAGTCGGCGGGCCGTGGAGCCTACGAGCAGTACTTC
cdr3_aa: CASSLESAGRGAYEQYF

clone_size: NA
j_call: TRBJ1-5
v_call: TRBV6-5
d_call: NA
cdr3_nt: TGTGCCAGCATGTGGGCAGCTGCCAATCAGCCCCAGCATTTT
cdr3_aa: CASMWAAANQPQHF

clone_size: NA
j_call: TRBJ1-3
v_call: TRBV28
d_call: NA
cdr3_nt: TGTGCCAGTTCGCAGGGAGGAAACACCATATATTTT
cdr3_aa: CASSQGGNTIYF

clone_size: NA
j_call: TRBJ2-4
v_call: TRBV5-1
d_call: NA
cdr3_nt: TGCGCCAGCAGCTTTGGACAGTCTACTCTGGGCATTCAGTACTTC
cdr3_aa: CASSFGQSTLGIQYF

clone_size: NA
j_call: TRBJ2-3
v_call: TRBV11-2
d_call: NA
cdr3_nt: TGTGCCAGCAGCTCCCAACGGGGATCTAGCGCCAGCACAGATACGCAGTATTTT
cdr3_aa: CASSSQRGSSASTDTQYF

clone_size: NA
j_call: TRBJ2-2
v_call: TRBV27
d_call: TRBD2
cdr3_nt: TGTGCCAGCTGGGAACGGGGGGACCGATGGTCCGGGGAGCTGTTTTTT
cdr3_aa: CASWERGDRWSGELFF

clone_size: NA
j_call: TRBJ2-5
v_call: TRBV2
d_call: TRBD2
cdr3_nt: TGTGCCAGCAGCGATAGCACCGGGAGGGCCAGGGAGACCCAGTACTTC
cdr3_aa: CASSDSTGRARETQYF

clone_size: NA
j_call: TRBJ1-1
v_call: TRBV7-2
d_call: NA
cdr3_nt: TGTGCCAGCAGCCCCTCGGGATTGAACACTGAAGCTTTCTTT
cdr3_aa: CASSPSGLNTEAFF

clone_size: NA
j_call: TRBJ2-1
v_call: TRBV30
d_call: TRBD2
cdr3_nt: TGTGCCTGGATTACAAGCGGGGGACCTTACAATGAGCAGTTCTTC
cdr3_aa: CAWITSGGPYNEQFF